Listed here are 8 T cell receptor beta chains from one sample, sequenced in a study of glioma-infiltrating T cells. Using RNA template, CDR3s of TCR alpha and beta were amplified with iRepertoire arm-PCR. TCRdb analysed the multiplex PCR reads with MiXCR anew, one entry per CDR3 protein. The sample records over 100,000 distinct CDR3 sequences, 20% to 25% being singletons. The specimen was glioma tissue, nonneoplastic brain tissue, or PBMCs (not recorded which). Receptors originate from a human donor with low-grade glioma or glioblastoma, undergoing nonglioma brain surgery, or in good health (not recorded which).

A word on this clonotype: A much larger clone differs by one base, so this may be a read error. The rearrangement uses TRBV7-2 and TRBJ2-2; 10 nucleotides line up with TRBD1. In germline, CDR1 is SGHTA, CDR2 FQGNSA. The CDR3 contains 17 residues. This CDR3 is CASSRTRPGQGTVELFF. CDR3 coding DNA: TGTGCCAGCAGCCGTACTAGACCGGGACAGGGGACCGTGGAGCTGTTTTTT. Complete variable domain (other parts from reference TRBV7-2 and TRBJ2-2): GAGVSQSPSNKVTEKGKDVELRCDPISGHTALYWYRQSLGQGLEFLIYFQGNSAPDKSGLPSDRFSAERTGGSVSTLTIQRTQQEDSAVYLCASSRTRPGQGTVELFFGEGSRLTVL.

With respect to this clonotype: A read error may be the cause here, since a much bigger clone is one base away. V is TRBV7-2 and J is TRBJ2-3; D ambiguous. Per the germline V gene, CDR1 is SGHTA and CDR2 is FQGNSA. The CDR3 covers 13 residues. CDR3: CANSLGRPDTQYF. The CDR3 nucleotides are TGTGCCAACAGCTTAGGACGCCCAGATACGCAGTATTTT. Complete variable domain (other parts from reference TRBV7-2 and TRBJ2-3): GAGVSQSPSNKVTEKGKDVELRCDPISGHTALYWYRQSLGQGLEFLIYFQGNSAPDKSGLPSDRFSAERTGGSVSTLTIQRTQQEDSAVYLCANSLGRPDTQYFGPGTRLTVL.

The rearrangement uses TRBV27 and TRBJ2-7, with 10 bases identical to TRBD2. Trimming removed 0 bases from V and 5 bases from J; junction bases left unmatched: 7. The CDR3 has 16 residues. Germline V gene sequence: CDR1 MNHEY, CDR2 SMNVEV (reference sequence). The CDR3 loop is CASSLSGTSEYNEQYF. The CDR3 DNA is TGTGCCAGCAGTTTATCCGGGACTAGCGAGTACAACGAGCAGTACTTC.

This clonotype was observed many times. The chain has TRBV10-3 and TRBJ1-1; 10 bases align to TRBD1. CDR3 length: 13 amino acids. Per germline, CDR1 ENHRY and CDR2 SYGVKD. Germline trimming cut 7 bases from V and 7 bases from J; bases unmatched to any gene: 6. The CDR3 nucleotides read TGTGCCATCACGATAGACAGGGGGCATGAAGCTTTCTTT. It translates to CAITIDRGHEAFF.

The CDR3 sequence: CSVVGLKGGTDEQYF. CDR3 nucleotide sequence: TGCAGCGTTGTGGGGTTAAAAGGTGGGACGGACGAGCAGTACTTC. This chain joins TRBV29-1 and TRBJ2-7, with D perhaps being TRBD1 or TRBD2 (5 bases each). The CDR3 sequence is 15 residues long. Germline CDR1 SQVTM, CDR2 ANQGSEA. The V end was cut by 4 bases, the J end by 5 bases, with 21 bases between.

Notes on this clonotype: A much larger clone is a single base away; this may be a read error. J is TRBJ1-5 and V is TRBV12-3 or TRBV12-4; D is undetermined. This CDR3 has 14 residues. Trimming took 7 bases from V and 0 from J, leaving 10 bases between them. In DNA, the CDR3 is TGTGCCAGCATTCAGTTAAGTAGCAATCAGCCCCAGCATTTT. Translating it yields CASIQLSSNQPQHF.

The chain couples TRBV18 to TRBJ2-7; 9 bases map to TRBD1. V lost 3 bases, J lost 5 bases, and 5 bases stayed unmatched. This CDR3 contains 14 residues. Germline V gene sequence: CDR1 KGHSH, CDR2 LQKENI. CDR3 protein: CASSPGTGINEQYF. The DNA for the CDR3 is TGTGCCAGCTCACCTGGGACAGGGATCAACGAGCAGTACTTC.

The chain joins TRBV6-5 to TRBJ2-7; D is undetermined. This CDR3 is built from 14 residues. The V and J ends lost 6 bases and 11 bases respectively, with 23 bases between them. Germline CDR1 reads MNHEY; CDR2 reads SVGAGI. CDR3 amino acids: CASSDRLTYYKKYF. The DNA of the CDR3 is TGTGCCAGCAGCGACCGCCTAACCTATTACAAGAAGTACTTC.